This TCR beta chain originates from a study of blood T cell repertoires in COVID-19. Germline lookup yields CDR1 SNHLY and CDR2 FYNNEI. The CDR3 extends over 12 amino acids. The ends were cut back, 4 bases at V and 1 base at J, with 4 bases in the middle. Measured with immunoSEQ multiplex PCR; TCRdb has only the in-frame clones, and not every one. The sample consists of over 250,000 clones, approximately 86% of them appearing once. The sample taken for sequencing was peripheral blood. V is TRBV2 and J is TRBJ1-1, with unresolved D. This TCR came from a woman in her sixties or seventies with COVID-19, enrolled during active disease. The CDR3: CASSASNTEAFF. CDR3 DNA sequence: TGTGCCAGCAGTGCATCGAACACTGAAGCTTTCTTT.